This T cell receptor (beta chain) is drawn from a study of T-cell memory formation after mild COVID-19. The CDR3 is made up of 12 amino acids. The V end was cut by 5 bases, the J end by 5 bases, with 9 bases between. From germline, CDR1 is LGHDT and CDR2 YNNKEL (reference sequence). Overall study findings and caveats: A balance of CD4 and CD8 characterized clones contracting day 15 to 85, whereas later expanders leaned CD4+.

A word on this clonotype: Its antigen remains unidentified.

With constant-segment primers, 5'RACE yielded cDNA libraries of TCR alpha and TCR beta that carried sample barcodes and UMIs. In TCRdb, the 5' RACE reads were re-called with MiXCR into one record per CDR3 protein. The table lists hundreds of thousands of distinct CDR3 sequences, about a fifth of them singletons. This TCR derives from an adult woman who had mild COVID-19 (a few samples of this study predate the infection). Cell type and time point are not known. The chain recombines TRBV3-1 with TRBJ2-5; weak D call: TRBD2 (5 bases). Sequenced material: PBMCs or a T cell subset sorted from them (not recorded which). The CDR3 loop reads CASSWESETQYF. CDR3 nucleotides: TGTGCCAGCAGCTGGGAGAGCGAGACCCAGTACTTC.